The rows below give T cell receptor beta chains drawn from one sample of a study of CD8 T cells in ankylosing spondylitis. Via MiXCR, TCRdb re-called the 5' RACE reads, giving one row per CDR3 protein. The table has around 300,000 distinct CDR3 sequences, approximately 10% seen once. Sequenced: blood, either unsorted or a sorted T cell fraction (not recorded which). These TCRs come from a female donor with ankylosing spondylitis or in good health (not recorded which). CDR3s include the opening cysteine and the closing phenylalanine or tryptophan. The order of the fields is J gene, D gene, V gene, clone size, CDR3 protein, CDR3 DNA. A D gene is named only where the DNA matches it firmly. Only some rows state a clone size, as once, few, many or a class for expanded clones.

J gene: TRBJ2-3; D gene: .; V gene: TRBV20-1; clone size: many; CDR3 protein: CSARKRIAGTNTQYF; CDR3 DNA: TGCAGTGCTCGGAAGCGGATCGCAGGGACGAATACGCAGTATTTT
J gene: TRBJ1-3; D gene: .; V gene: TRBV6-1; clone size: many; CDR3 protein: CASSPDDYGNTIYF; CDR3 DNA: TGTGCCAGCAGTCCTGACGACTATGGAAACACCATATATTTT
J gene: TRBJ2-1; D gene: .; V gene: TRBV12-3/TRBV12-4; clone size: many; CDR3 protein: CASSPVYNEQFF; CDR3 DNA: TGTGCCAGCAGTCCAGTCTACAATGAGCAGTTCTTC
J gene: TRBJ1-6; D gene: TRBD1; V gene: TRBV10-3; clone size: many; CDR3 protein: CAIRETGRLYF; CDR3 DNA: TGTGCCATCAGAGAGACAGGGCGGCTCTACTTT
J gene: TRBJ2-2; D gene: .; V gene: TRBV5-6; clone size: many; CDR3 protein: CASSLVQNTGELFF; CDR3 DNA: TGTGCCAGCAGCTTGGTACAGAACACCGGGGAGCTGTTTTTT
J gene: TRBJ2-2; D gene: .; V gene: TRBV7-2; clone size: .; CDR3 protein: CASSLSPPVRPGELFF; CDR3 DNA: TGTGCCAGCAGCTTATCCCCCCCGGTTCGGCCCGGGGAGCTGTTTTTT
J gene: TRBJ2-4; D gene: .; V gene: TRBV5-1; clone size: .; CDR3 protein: CASSLEAGADIQYF; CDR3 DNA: TGCGCCAGCAGCTTGGAGGCAGGGGCGGACATTCAGTACTTC
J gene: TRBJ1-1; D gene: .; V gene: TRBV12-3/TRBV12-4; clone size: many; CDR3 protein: CASSEQGLLNTEAFF; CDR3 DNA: TGTGCCAGCAGTGAACAGGGTCTTCTAAACACTGAAGCTTTCTTT
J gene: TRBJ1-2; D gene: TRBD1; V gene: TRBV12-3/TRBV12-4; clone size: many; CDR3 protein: CASSPRQGAPYGYTF; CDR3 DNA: TGTGCCAGCAGTCCGAGACAGGGGGCGCCCTATGGCTACACCTTC
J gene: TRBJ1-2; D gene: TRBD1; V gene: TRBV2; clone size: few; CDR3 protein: CASRLPGQGDGGYGYTF; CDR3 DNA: TGTGCCAGCAGGCTTCCGGGACAGGGTGACGGAGGCTATGGCTACACCTTC
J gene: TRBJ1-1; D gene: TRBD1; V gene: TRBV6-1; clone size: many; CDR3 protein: CASIGTERRRSEAFF; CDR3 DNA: TGTGCCAGCATTGGGACAGAGCGGCGGCGCTCTGAAGCTTTCTTT
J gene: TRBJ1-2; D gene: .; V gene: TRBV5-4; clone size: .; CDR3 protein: CASSFPQGYGYTF; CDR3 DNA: TGTGCCAGCAGCTTCCCTCAGGGCTATGGCTACACCTTC
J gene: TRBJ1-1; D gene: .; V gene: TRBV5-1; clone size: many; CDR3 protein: CASSSNSGTKATEAFF; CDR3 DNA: TGCGCCAGCAGCTCCAACTCCGGGACCAAGGCCACTGAAGCTTTCTTT
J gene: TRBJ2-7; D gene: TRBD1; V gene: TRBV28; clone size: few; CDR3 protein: CASSSSGTGLDEQYF; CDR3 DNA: TGTGCCAGCAGTTCTTCTGGGACAGGGTTGGACGAGCAGTACTTC
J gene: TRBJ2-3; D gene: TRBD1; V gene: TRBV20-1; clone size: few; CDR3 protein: CSAAVRQGRTSRGTDTQYF; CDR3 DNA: TGCAGTGCTGCGGTCCGACAGGGACGGACGTCCCGGGGCACAGATACGCAGTATTTT
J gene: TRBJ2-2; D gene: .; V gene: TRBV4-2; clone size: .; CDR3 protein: CASSQEDFGELFF; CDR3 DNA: TGTGCCAGCAGCCAAGAAGATTTCGGGGAGCTGTTTTTT
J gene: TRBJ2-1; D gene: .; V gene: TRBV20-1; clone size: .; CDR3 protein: CSASQRVFSYNEQFF; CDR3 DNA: TGCAGTGCTAGTCAGCGGGTGTTCTCCTACAATGAGCAGTTCTTC
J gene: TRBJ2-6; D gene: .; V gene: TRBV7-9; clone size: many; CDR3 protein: CASSLTTGANVLTF; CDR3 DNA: TGTGCCAGCAGCTTAACAACTGGGGCCAACGTCCTGACTTTC
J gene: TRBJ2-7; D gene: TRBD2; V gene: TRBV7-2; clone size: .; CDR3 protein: CASSLLGSSGPSYEQYF; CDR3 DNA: TGTGCCAGCAGCTTGCTTGGGTCTAGCGGGCCATCCTACGAGCAGTACTTC
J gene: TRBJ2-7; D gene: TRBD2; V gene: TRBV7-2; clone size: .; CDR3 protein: CASSPLAATSYEQYF; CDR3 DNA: TGTGCCAGCAGCCCTCTAGCGGCGACCTCCTACGAGCAGTACTTC
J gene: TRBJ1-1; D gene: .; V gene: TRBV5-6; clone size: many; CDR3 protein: CASSLYDTEAFF; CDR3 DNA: TGTGCCAGCAGCTTGTATGACACTGAAGCTTTCTTT
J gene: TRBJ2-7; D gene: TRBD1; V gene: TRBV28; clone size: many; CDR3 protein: CASSTPGQGTYEQYF; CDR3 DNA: TGTGCCAGCAGCACCCCGGGACAGGGGACCTACGAGCAGTACTTC
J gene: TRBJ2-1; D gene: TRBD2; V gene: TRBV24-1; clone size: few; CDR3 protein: CATSASPGLAGEDEQFF; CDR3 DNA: TGTGCCACCAGTGCCTCGCCGGGACTAGCGGGAGAAGATGAGCAGTTCTTC
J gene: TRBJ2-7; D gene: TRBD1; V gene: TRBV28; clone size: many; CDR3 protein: CASTRTGYEQYF; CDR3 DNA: TGTGCCAGCACCCGGACAGGTTACGAGCAGTACTTC
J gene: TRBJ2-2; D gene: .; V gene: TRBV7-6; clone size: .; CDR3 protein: CASSRGVPGTPIFTGELFF; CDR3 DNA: TGTGCCAGCAGCCGCGGTGTGCCCGGGACACCAATTTTCACCGGGGAGCTGTTTTTT
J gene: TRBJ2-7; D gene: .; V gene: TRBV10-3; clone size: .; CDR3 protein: CAITDYHEQYF; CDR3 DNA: TGTGCCATCACGGACTACCACGAGCAGTACTTC
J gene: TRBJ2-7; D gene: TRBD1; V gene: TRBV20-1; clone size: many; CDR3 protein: CSAARPGQGVYEQYF; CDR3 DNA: TGCAGTGCCGCTCGTCCGGGACAGGGGGTCTACGAGCAGTACTTC
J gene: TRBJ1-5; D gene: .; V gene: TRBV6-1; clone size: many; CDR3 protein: CASTERGLQPQHF; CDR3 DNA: TGTGCCAGCACCGAAAGGGGCCTCCAGCCCCAGCATTTT
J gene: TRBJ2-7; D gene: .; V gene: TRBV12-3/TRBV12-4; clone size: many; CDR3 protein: CASSSARESYEQYF; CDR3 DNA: TGTGCCAGCAGTTCGGCGAGGGAATCCTACGAGCAGTACTTC
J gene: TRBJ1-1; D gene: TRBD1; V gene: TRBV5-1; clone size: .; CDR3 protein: CASSDRIGQVGTEAFF; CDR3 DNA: TGCGCCAGCAGCGACCGTATAGGACAGGTGGGCACTGAAGCTTTCTTT
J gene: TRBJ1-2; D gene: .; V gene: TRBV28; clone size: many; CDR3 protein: CASSLGTNSGYTF; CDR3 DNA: TGTGCCAGCAGTTTAGGGACAAATAGTGGCTACACCTTC
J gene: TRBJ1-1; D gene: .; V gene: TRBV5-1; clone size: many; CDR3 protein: CASKAGGTVAFF; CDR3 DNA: TGCGCCAGCAAAGCCGGAGGGACCGTGGCTTTCTTT
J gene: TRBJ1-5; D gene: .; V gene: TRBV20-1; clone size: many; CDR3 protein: CSAPPRGGASNQPQHF; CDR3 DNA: TGCAGTGCTCCCCCCCGGGGGGGGGCAAGCAATCAGCCCCAGCATTTT
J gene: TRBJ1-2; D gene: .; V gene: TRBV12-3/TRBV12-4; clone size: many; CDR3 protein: CASRPSPAGGGYTF; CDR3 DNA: TGTGCCAGCAGACCATCCCCGGCCGGCGGGGGCTACACCTTC
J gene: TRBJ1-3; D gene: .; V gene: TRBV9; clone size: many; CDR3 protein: CASSVYSSGNTIYF; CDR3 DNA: TGTGCCAGCAGCGTATACAGCTCTGGAAACACCATATATTTT
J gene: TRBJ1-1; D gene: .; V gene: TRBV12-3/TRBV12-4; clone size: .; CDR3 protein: CASASRRERTEAFF; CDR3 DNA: TGTGCCAGCGCATCGAGGAGGGAGCGGACTGAAGCTTTCTTT